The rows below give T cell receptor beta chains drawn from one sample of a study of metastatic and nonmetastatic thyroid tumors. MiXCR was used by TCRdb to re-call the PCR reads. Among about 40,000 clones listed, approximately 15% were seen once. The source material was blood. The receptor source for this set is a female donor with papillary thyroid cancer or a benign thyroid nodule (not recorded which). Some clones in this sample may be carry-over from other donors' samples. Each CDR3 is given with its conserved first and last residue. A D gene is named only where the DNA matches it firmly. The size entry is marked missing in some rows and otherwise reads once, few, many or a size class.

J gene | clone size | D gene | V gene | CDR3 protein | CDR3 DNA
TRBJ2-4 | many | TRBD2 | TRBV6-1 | CASSTGGGANIQYF | TGTGCCAGCAGTACCGGGGGGGGGGCAAACATTCAGTACTTC
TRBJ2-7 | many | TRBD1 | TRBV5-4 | CASGQGASYEQYF | TGTGCCAGCGGCCAGGGGGCGTCCTACGAGCAGTACTTC
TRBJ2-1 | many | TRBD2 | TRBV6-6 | CASVTRGDNEQFF | TGTGCCAGCGTTACGCGGGGGGACAATGAGCAGTTCTTC
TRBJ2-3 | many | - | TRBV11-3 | CASSLGPPTDTQYF | TGTGCCAGCAGCTTAGGGCCGCCCACAGATACGCAGTATTTT
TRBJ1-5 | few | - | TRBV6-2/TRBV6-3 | CASSYSMQVPHHF | TGTGCCAGCAGTTACTCGATGCAGGTGCCCCACCATTTT
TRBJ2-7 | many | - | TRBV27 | CASSRGGPYEQYF | TGTGCCAGCAGTCGGGGCGGTCCCTACGAGCAGTACTTC
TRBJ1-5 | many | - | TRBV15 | CATDREYSNQPQHF | TGTGCCACCGACAGAGAATATAGCAATCAGCCCCAGCATTTT
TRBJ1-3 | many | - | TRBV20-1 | CSANSGNTIYF | TGCAGTGCCAACTCTGGAAACACCATATATTTT
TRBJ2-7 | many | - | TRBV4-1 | CASSSGREQYF | TGCGCCAGCAGTTCCGGACGCGAGCAGTACTTC
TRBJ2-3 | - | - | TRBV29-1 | CSVIPRQSIRTDTRYF | TGCAGCGTTATTCCCCGACAGTCCATCCGCACAGATACGCGGTATTTT
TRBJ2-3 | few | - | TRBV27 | CASSLMRCGTTDTQYF | TGTGCCAGCAGTTTAATGCGGTGTGGCACCACAGATACGCAGTATTTT
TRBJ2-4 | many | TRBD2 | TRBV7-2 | CASSSLPREGKNIQYF | TGTGCCAGCAGCTCTCTTCCCAGGGAGGGCAAAAACATTCAGTACTTC
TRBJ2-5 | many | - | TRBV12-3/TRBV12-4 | CASSLVARPQETQYF | TGTGCCAGCAGTTTAGTTGCGCGGCCCCAAGAGACCCAGTACTTC
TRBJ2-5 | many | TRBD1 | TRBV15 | CATSRDEGANHQETQYF | TGTGCCACCAGCAGAGATGAGGGGGCTAACCATCAGGAGACCCAGTACTTC
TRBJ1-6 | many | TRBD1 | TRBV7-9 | CASSEGAKYNSPLHF | TGTGCCAGCAGCGAGGGGGCTAAATATAATTCACCCCTCCACTTT
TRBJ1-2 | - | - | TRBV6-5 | CASSCVQGNGYTF | TGTGCCAGCAGTTGCGTCCAGGGGAATGGCTACACCTTC
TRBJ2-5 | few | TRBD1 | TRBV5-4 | CASSNRQGAGETQYF | TGTGCCAGCAGCAACCGACAGGGGGCAGGAGAGACCCAGTACTTT
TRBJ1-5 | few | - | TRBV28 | CASSVSRRSNHPQHF | TGTGCCAGCAGCGTTAGTCGGAGGAGCAATCATCCCCAGCATTTT
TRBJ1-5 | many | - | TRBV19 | CASSRQPLQPQHF | TGTGCCAGTAGTAGACAGCCCCTTCAGCCCCAGCATTTT
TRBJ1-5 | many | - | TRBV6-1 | CASSAGGTNQPQHF | TGTGCCAGCAGCGCCGGGGGCACGAATCAGCCCCAGCATTTT
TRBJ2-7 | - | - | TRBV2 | CASRPDRRSGEQYF | TGTGCCAGCAGACCTGACAGACGTTCTGGCGAGCAGTACTTC
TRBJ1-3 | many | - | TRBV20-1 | CSARPENAVGNTIYF | TGCAGTGCTAGGCCTGAAAACGCCGTGGGAAACACCATATATTTT
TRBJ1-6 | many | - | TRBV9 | CASTGGFYNSPLHF | TGTGCCAGCACCGGTGGTTTCTATAATTCACCCCTCCACTTT
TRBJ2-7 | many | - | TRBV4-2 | CASSQDTDSYEQYF | TGTGCCAGCAGCCAAGATACAGACTCCTACGAGCAGTACTTC
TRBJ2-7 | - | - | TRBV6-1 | CASSEAGGLYEQYF | TGTGCCAGCAGTGAAGCGGGGGGCTTATACGAGCAGTACTTC
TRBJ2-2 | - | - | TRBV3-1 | CASSLRDTSTGELFF | TGTGCCAGCAGCTTACGAGACACATCCACCGGGGAGCTGTTTTTT
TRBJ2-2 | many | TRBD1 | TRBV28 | CASSTIRDRVRRANTGELFF | TGTGCCAGCAGCACTATCCGGGACAGGGTTCGGCGAGCGAACACCGGGGAGCTGTTTTTT
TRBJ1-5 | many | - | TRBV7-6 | CASSSSTGLGQPQHF | TGTGCCAGCAGCTCATCAACAGGGCTGGGACAGCCCCAGCATTTT